A single sample gave rise to the 15 T cell receptor beta chains below, sequenced in a study of radiotherapy plus CTLA-4 blockade in lung cancer. The assay was immunoSEQ multiplex PCR, and TCRdb's table has in-frame clones only and misses some. There are approximately 98,000 clones in the sample; 75% to 90% occur only once, and about 3.5% lies in the top ten. This sample comprised peripheral blood, obtained from a patient treated with radiotherapy plus ipilimumab. Source of these receptors: a human donor with non-small cell lung cancer who had a partial response to radiotherapy plus ipilimumab.

The chain joins TRBV28 to TRBJ2-5, with 9 bases lining up with TRBD1. This CDR3 contains 13 residues. The V segment lost 5 bases and the J segment 3 bases; nucleotides outside the gene matches: 1. The germline V gene encodes CDR1 MDHEN and CDR2 SYDVKM. CDR3 loop: CASSGTGKETQYF. The CDR3 bases are TGTGCCAGCAGTGGGACAGGGAAAGAGACCCAGTACTTC.

The V and J genes are TRBV28 and TRBJ1-5; 11 bases match TRBD1. The V gene's germline CDR1 is MDHEN and CDR2 SYDVKM. The V segment lost 7 bases and the J segment 5 bases; nucleotides outside the gene matches: 4. CDR3 length equals 14 residues. This CDR3 is CASIGDRGYQPQHF. The CDR3 coding sequence is TGTGCCAGCATCGGGGACAGGGGGTATCAGCCCCAGCATTTT.

This clone was seen more than once but under ten times. The CDR3 is CASSSQGASSGANVLTF. CDR3 sequence (DNA): TGTGCCAGCTCATCACAGGGGGCGAGCTCTGGGGCCAACGTCCTGACTTTC. The V gene is TRBV18, the J gene TRBJ2-6; 9 bases fit TRBD1. The CDR3 sequence is 17 residues long. V was clipped by 5 bases and J by 0 bases; unmatched bases: 5. CDR1 KGHSH and CDR2 LQKENI come from the germline V gene. The complete variable domain, with remaining parts taken from reference TRBV18 and TRBJ2-6, reads NAGVMQNPRHLVRRRGQEARLRCSPMKGHSHVYWYRQLPEEGLKFMVYLQKENIIDESGMPKERFSAEFPKEGPSILRIQQVVRGDSAAYFCASSSQGASSGANVLTFGAGSRLTVL.

Points on this clone: Relative to the germline gene, one junction end is altered; a read error may explain this. The CDR3 loop reads CAGSDTGRDNQYF. DNA for the CDR3: TGCGCCGGCAGTGATACGGGCCGGGACAATCAGTACTTC. The rearrangement links TRBV10-1 to TRBJ2-5; D might be TRBD1 (6 bases). From germline, CDR1 is WNHNN and CDR2 SYGVQD (reference sequence). There are 13 residues in the CDR3.

The rearrangement links TRBV30 to TRBJ2-1; 9 positions match TRBD2. The V segment lost 0 bases and the J segment 4 bases; nucleotides outside the gene matches: 10. Germline V CDR1 and CDR2: GTSNPN, SVGIG (reference sequence). This CDR3 comprises 17 residues. CDR3 nucleotide sequence: TGTGCCTGGAGTGTATTGGGGGAGCGGGGGGATTACAATGAGCAGTTCTTC. It codes for CAWSVLGERGDYNEQFF.

The chain employs TRBV7-9 and TRBJ2-3; D gene uncertain. V gave up 0 bases and J gave up 4 bases, with 5 bases separating them. The V gene's germline CDR1 is SEHNR and CDR2 FQNEAQ (reference sequence). The CDR3 consists of 13 residues. CDR3 protein: CASSLAAADTQYF. In DNA form, the CDR3 reads TGTGCCAGCAGCTTAGCGGCCGCAGATACGCAGTATTTT. Together with reference TRBV7-9 and TRBJ2-3, the CDR3 gives the full variable domain: DTGVSQNPRHKITKRGQNVTFRCDPISEHNRLYWYRQTLGQGPEFLTYFQNEAQLEKSRLLSDRFSAERPKGSFSTLEIQRTEQGDSAMYLCASSLAAADTQYFGPGTRLTVL.

V gene TRBV11-2 combines with J gene TRBJ2-7; the D gene is possibly TRBD2 (6 bases). The length of the CDR3 is 13 residues. Trimming took off 5 bases at V and 7 bases at J, with 15 bases between the two ends. Germline CDR1 is SGHAT and CDR2 is FQNNGV. The DNA for the CDR3 is TGTGCCAGCAGCCAAGTCCGGGGGTTTGAGCAGTACTTC. This gives the protein CASSQVRGFEQYF.

The rearrangement uses TRBV4-1 and TRBJ2-3; tentative D call: TRBD2 (6 bases). From germline, CDR1 is MGHRA and CDR2 YSYEKL. V lost 2 bases, J lost 0 bases, and 18 bases lay in between. CDR3 length: 18 amino acids. CDR3 sequence: CASSQRDFRTSSTDTQYF. The CDR3, as DNA: TGCGCCAGCAGCCAACGGGACTTCCGTACCTCTAGCACAGATACGCAGTATTTT.

The V gene is TRBV2, the J gene TRBJ1-5; perhaps TRBD1 as D (6 bases). Per the germline V gene, CDR1 is SNHLY and CDR2 is FYNNEI. The CDR3 spans 15 residues. Trimming removed 4 bases at V and 0 bases at J, with 10 bases between. DNA of the CDR3: TGTGCCAGCAGTGTAACAGGGTTTAGCAATCAGCCCCAGCATTTT. It yields the protein CASSVTGFSNQPQHF. The entire variable domain, with the rest obtained from reference TRBV2 and TRBJ1-5, is as follows: EPEVTQTPSHQVTQMGQEVILRCVPISNHLYFYWYRQILGQKVEFLVSFYNNEISEKSEIFDDQFSVERPDGSNFTLKIRSTKLEDSAMYFCASSVTGFSNQPQHFGDGTRLSIL.

The rearrangement joins TRBV27 to TRBJ2-7; 7 positions agree with TRBD2. The CDR3 covers 13 residues. Germline trimming cut 6 bases from V and 6 bases from J; bases unmatched to any gene: 8. The germline V gene encodes CDR1 MNHEY and CDR2 SMNVEV (reference sequence). The CDR3 DNA sequence: TGTGCCAGCAGCCTGGGGGGGGAGGGCGAGCAGTACTTC. Amino acid sequence: CASSLGGEGEQYF.

The chain joins TRBV28 to TRBJ2-1; 14 nucleotides match TRBD2. This CDR3 spans 17 amino acids. Germline-derived CDR1 and CDR2 are MDHEN and SYDVKM. Unmatched junction bases numbered 7, after V lost 8 bases and J lost 1 base. Here the CDR3 reads CASRGTSGSESYNEQFF. As DNA, the CDR3 is TGTGCCAGCCGCGGGACTAGCGGGAGCGAATCCTACAATGAGCAGTTCTTC.

This clone has a single count. V gene TRBV6-1 combines with J gene TRBJ2-7, with 11 nucleotides matching TRBD1. Germline V gene sequence: CDR1 MNHNS, CDR2 SASEGT. There are 13 residues in the CDR3. Unmatched junction bases numbered 3, after V lost 7 bases and J lost 4 bases. This CDR3 is CASNRDRGYEQYF. DNA for the CDR3: TGTGCCAGCAACCGGGACAGGGGGTACGAGCAGTACTTC.

The chain combines TRBV7-9 with TRBJ2-5; no firm D call. Trimming removed 6 bases from V and 2 bases from J, with 10 bases in between. The germline CDR1 and CDR2 sequences are SEHNR and FQNEAQ (reference sequence). CDR3 length: 13 amino acids. The chain's CDR3 is CASRTLEQETQYF. In DNA form, the CDR3 reads TGTGCCAGCAGAACTCTAGAACAAGAGACCCAGTACTTC.

The genes are TRBV7-2 and TRBJ2-2; D gene ambiguous. The V gene lost 2 bases and the J gene lost 4 bases, with 5 bases spanning the gap. The CDR3 sequence is 13 residues long. Germline lookup yields CDR1 SGHTA and CDR2 FQGNSA. The CDR3 region is CASSLRVTGELFF. The DNA of the CDR3 is TGTGCCAGCAGCTTACGAGTCACCGGGGAGCTGTTTTTT.

This clone appeared a single time. The rearrangement links TRBV6-5 to TRBJ1-5; D is uncertain. V gave up 5 bases and J gave up 4 bases, with 12 bases separating them. The CDR3 sequence is 14 residues long. The germline V gene has CDR1 MNHEY and CDR2 SVGAGI. As DNA, the CDR3 is TGTGCCAGCAGTGCCTCCCAGGAAAATCAGCCCCAGCATTTT. It specifies CASSASQENQPQHF.